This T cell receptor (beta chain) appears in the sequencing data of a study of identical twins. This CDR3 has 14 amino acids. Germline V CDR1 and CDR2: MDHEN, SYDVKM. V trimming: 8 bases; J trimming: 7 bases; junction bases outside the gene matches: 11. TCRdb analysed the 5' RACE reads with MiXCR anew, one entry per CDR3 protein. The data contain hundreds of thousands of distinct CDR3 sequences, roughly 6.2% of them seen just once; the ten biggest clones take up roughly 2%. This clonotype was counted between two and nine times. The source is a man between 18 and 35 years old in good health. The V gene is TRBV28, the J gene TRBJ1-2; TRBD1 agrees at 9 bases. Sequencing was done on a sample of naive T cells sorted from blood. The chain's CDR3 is CASGTGQGAGGYTF. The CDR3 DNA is TGTGCCAGCGGAACGGGACAGGGAGCAGGTGGCTACACCTTC.